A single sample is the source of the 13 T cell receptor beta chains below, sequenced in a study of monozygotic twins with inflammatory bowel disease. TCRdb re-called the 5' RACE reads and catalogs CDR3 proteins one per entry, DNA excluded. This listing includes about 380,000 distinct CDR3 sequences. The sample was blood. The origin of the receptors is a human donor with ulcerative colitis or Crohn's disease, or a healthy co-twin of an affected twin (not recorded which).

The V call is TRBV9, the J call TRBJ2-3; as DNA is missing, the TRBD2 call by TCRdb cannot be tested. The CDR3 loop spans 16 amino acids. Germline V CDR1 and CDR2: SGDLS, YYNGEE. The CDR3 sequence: CASSVEVAGSTDTQYF. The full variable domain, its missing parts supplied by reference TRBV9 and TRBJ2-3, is DSGVTQTPKHLITATGQRVTLRCSPRSGDLSVYWYQQSLDQGLQFLIQYYNGEERAKGNILERFSAQQFPDLHSELNLSSLELGDSALYFCASSVEVAGSTDTQYFGPGTRLTVL.

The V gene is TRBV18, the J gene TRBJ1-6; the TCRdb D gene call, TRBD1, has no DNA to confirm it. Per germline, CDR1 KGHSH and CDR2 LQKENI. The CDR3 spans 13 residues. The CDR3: CASSGTGTSPLHF.

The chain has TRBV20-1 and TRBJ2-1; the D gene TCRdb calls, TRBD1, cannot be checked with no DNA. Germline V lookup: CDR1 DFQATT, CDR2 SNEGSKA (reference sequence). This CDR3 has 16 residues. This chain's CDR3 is CSAHVRDKLFQLEQFF.

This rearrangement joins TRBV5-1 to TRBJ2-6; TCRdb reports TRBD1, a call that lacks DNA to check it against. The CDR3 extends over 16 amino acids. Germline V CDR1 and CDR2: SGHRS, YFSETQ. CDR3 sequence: CASSPDPLSGANVLTF.

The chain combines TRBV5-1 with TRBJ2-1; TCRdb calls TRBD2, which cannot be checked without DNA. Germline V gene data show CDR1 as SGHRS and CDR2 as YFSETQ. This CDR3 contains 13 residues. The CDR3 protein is CASSLGGTNEQFF. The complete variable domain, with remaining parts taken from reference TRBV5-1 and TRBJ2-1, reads KAGVTQTPRYLIKTRGQQVTLSCSPISGHRSVSWYQQTPGQGLQFLFEYFSETQRNKGNFPGRFSGRQFSNSRSEMNVSTLELGDSALYLCASSLGGTNEQFFGPGTRLTVL.

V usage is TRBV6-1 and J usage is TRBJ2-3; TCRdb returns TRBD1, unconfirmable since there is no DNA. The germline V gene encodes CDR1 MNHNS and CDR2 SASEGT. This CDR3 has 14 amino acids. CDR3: CASSRDRATDTQYF.

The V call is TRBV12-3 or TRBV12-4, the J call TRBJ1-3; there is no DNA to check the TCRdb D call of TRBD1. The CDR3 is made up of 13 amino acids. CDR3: CASSLAQGRPKYF.

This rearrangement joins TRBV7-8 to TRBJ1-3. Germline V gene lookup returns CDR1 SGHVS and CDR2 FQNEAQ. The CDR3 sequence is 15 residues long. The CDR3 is CASSTQTVAGNTIYF.

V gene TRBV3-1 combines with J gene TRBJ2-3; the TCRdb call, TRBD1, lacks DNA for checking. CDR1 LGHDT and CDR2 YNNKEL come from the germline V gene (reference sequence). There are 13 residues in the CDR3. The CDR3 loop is CASSPRGTDTQYF.

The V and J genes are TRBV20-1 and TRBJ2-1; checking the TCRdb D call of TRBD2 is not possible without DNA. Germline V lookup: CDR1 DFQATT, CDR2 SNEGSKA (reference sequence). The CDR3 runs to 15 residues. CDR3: CSARDLSGGADEQFF.

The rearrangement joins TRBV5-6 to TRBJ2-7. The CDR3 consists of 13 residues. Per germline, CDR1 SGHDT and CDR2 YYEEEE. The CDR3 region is CASSLGRHYEQYF.

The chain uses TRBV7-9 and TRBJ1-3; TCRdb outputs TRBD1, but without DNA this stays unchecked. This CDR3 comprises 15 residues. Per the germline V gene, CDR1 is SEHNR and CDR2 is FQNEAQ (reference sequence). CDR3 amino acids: CASSPGPSSGNTIYF.

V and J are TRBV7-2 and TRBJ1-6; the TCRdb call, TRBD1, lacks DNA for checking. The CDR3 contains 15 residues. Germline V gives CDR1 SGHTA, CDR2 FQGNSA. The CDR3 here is CASSPRAVGGSPLHF.